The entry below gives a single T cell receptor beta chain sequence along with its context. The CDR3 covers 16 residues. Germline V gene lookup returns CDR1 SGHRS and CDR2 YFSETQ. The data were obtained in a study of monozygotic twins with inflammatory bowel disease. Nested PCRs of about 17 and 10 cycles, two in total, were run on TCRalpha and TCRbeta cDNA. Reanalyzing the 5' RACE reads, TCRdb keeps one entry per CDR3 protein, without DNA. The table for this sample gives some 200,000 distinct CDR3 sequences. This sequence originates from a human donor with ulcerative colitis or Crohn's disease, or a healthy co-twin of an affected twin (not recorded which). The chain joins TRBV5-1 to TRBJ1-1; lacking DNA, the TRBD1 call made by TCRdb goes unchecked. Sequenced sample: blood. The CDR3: CASSLAEDREGTEAFF.